The 15 T cell receptor beta chains below come from one sample, sequenced in a study of blood T cell repertoires in COVID-19. The table came from immunoSEQ multiplex PCR; TCRdb's copy has only in-frame clones and leaves some out. The data contain approximately 230,000 clones, about 80% of them singletons. Specimen: peripheral blood. These receptors all come from a man aged 80 or over with acute or convalescent COVID-19.

This chain joins TRBV24-1 and TRBJ2-3; TRBD1 aligns across 9 bases. The V gene end was trimmed by 5 bases and the J gene end by 0 bases; junction bases not matched to a gene: 2. The CDR3 totals 15 residues. Germline CDR1 reads KGHDR; CDR2 reads SFDVKD. This CDR3 reads CATSGGTGSTDTQYF. CDR3 coding DNA: TGTGCCACCAGTGGGGGGACAGGGAGCACAGATACGCAGTATTTT.

This chain joins TRBV5-5 and TRBJ2-5, with a possible D match to TRBD2 (6 bases). The CDR3 has 14 amino acids. Germline V gene lookup returns CDR1 SGHKS and CDR2 YYEKEE (reference sequence). The V gene lost 3 bases and the J gene lost 5 bases, with 14 bases spanning the gap. The CDR3 DNA is TGTGCCAGCAGCTCTCAGGGAGGTGACGAGACCCAGTACTTC. Amino acids: CASSSQGGDETQYF.

The chain joins TRBV6-6 to TRBJ1-4; D remains unclear. This CDR3 is built from 14 residues. Germline V CDR1 and CDR2: MNHNY, SVGAGI (reference sequence). V shed 7 bases and J shed 6 bases, with 15 bases lying between them. DNA for the CDR3: TGTGCCAGCAACCGGTTAGCGAACGATGAAAAACTGTTTTTT. The encoded protein is CASNRLANDEKLFF.

The rearrangement uses TRBV11-2 and TRBJ2-7, with D maybe TRBD1 (6 bases). The CDR3 is 16 amino acids. V dropped 2 bases and J dropped 2 bases, with 16 bases sitting between them. From germline, CDR1 is SGHAT and CDR2 FQNNGV. The CDR3 here is CASSLLGRGAPYEQYF. The CDR3 DNA sequence: TGTGCCAGCAGCTTATTGGGCAGGGGTGCCCCCTACGAGCAGTACTTC.

This clone has only a few counts. The chain employs TRBV24-1 and TRBJ1-4; the match to TRBD1 covers 9 bases. The CDR3 has 16 residues. CDR1 is KGHDR, CDR2 SFDVKD, per germline. Trimming at V came to 2 bases and at J to 7 bases, leaving 7 bases not matched to a gene. CDR3 amino acids: CATSDSGQGGGEKLFF. The DNA of the CDR3 is TGTGCCACCAGTGATTCGGGACAGGGAGGGGGTGAAAAACTGTTTTTT.

The chain couples TRBV7-9 to TRBJ1-2; D gene unclear. Germline V gives CDR1 SEHNR, CDR2 FQNEAQ (reference sequence). V shed 0 bases and J shed 3 bases, with 14 bases lying between them. The CDR3 loop spans 16 amino acids. CDR3 region: CASSLARGGLHYGYTF. CDR3 coding DNA: TGTGCCAGCAGCTTAGCCCGGGGAGGGTTACACTATGGCTACACCTTC.

This clone showed up many times. The J gene is TRBJ2-7, the V gene TRBV18; 9 positions match TRBD2. The CDR3 has 15 amino acids. CDR1 is KGHSH and CDR2 is LQKENI in the germline V gene. The V segment lost 7 bases and the J segment 2 bases; nucleotides outside the gene matches: 9. CDR3 DNA sequence: TGTGCCAGCTTACGGGAGCGGGGGGCCGCCTACGAGCAGTACTTC. Protein: CASLRERGAAYEQYF.

V and J are TRBV7-9 and TRBJ2-6; unclear D gene. Germline V gene sequence: CDR1 SEHNR, CDR2 FQNEAQ (reference sequence). V was shortened by 2 bases and J by 0 bases, with 8 bases between the two germline ends. The CDR3 sequence is 16 residues long. The CDR3 coding sequence is TGTGCCAGCAGCTTATCAGTACCCTCTGGGGCCAACGTCCTGACTTTC. It specifies CASSLSVPSGANVLTF.

The V call is TRBV3-1 (or the pseudogene TRBV3-2), the J call TRBJ1-1; D ambiguous. The CDR3 sequence is 11 residues long. Trimming shortened V by 4 bases and J by 8 bases, and 8 bases separated the two germline ends. Per germline, CDR1 LGHDT and CDR2 YNNKEL (reference sequence). CDR3 nucleotides: TGTGCCAGCAGCCTGGCAGCGGAAGCTTTCTTT. Its translation is CASSLAAEAFF.

The genes are TRBV27 and TRBJ2-2; TRBD1 matches 7 bases. This CDR3 is 16 amino acids long. With 6 bases clipped from V and 2 bases from J, the junction kept 9 bases outside the gene matches. Germline lookup yields CDR1 MNHEY and CDR2 SMNVEV (reference sequence). This CDR3 reads CASSAKTGINTGELFF. The CDR3 DNA follows: TGTGCCAGCAGCGCGAAGACAGGGATTAACACCGGGGAGCTGTTTTTT.

This sequence joins TRBV2 and TRBJ1-5; weak D call: TRBD1 (6 bases). Germline V gene lookup returns CDR1 SNHLY and CDR2 FYNNEI. The CDR3 contains 17 residues. V lost 3 bases and J 2 bases, leaving 17 bases between the germline ends. The CDR3 DNA is TGTGCCAGCAGTGACCTTGAAAGGGGGAAAGGCAATCAGCCCCAGCATTTT. Amino acids: CASSDLERGKGNQPQHF.

V and J are TRBV27 and TRBJ2-5; 9 bases fit TRBD1. This CDR3 has 22 residues. V was pared by 5 bases and J by 3 bases, with 28 bases of the junction left unmatched. Per the germline V gene, CDR1 is MNHEY and CDR2 is SMNVEV (reference sequence). The CDR3 sequence is CASSLPGTGSGGVTQGEETQYF. CDR3 DNA: TGTGCCAGCAGTCTCCCCGGGACAGGGTCAGGAGGGGTCACCCAGGGGGAAGAGACCCAGTACTTC.

The chain joins TRBV24-1 to TRBJ2-2; TRBD2 agrees at 14 bases. The V gene's germline CDR1 is KGHDR and CDR2 SFDVKD. J was trimmed by 6 bases and V by 3 bases; bases with no gene match: 8. The CDR3 is 18 residues long. The CDR3 DNA reads TGTGCCACCAGTGATATGGGACTAGCGGGGGCCGGGGCCGGGGAGCTGTTTTTT. This sequence encodes CATSDMGLAGAGAGELFF.

The chain links TRBV11-3 to TRBJ2-1; D call uncertain. The CDR3 contains 14 residues. Per germline, CDR1 SGHNT and CDR2 YENEEA. The V end lost 5 bases, the J end lost 4 bases, and 12 bases lay between the germline ends. In DNA, the CDR3 is TGTGCCAGCAGCGTAAATCAGGTATACAATGAGCAGTTCTTC. This gives the protein CASSVNQVYNEQFF. The entire variable domain, with the rest obtained from reference TRBV11-3 and TRBJ2-1, is as follows: EAGVVQSPRYKIIEKKQPVAFWCNPISGHNTLYWYLQNLGQGPELLIRYENEEAVDDSQLPKDRFSAERLKGVDSTLKIQPAELGDSAVYLCASSVNQVYNEQFFGPGTRLTVL.

This clone was counted a few times. The rearrangement uses TRBV12-3 or TRBV12-4 and TRBJ1-3, with 9 positions matching TRBD1. The J segment lost 3 bases and the V segment lost 6 bases, leaving 0 bases of the junction unmatched. The CDR3 loop spans 13 amino acids. The DNA for the CDR3 is TGTGCCAGCAGGACAGGGGGTGGAAACACCATATATTTT. Its protein product is CASRTGGGNTIYF.